The 12 T cell receptor beta chains reported below all come from one sample, sequenced in a study of shared clonotypes between healthy human individuals. CD45RO-negative, CCR7-positively selected cells formed the naive CD8 fraction, excluding terminally differentiated effector memory CD45RA+ cells. Assay used: immunoSEQ multiplex PCR; TCRdb lists only in-frame clones, some missing. Of about 800,000 clones listed, around 96% are singletons. The sample comprised naive CD8+ T cells sorted from blood. Receptors were obtained from a man in his thirties or forties in good health.

Worth noting for this clone: One end of the junction varies from germline; a read error may be responsible. This sequence joins TRBV7-7 and TRBJ2-7; no definite D call. This CDR3 comprises 13 residues. Germline CDR1 and CDR2: SSHAT and FNYEAQ (reference sequence). CDR3 sequence (DNA): TGTGCTAGCAGCTTAACCCTAGGCTACGAGCAGTACTTC. This sequence encodes CASSLTLGYEQYF.

The chain carries TRBV4-3 and TRBJ1-5; D may be TRBD1 (6 bases). Between the trimmed V and J ends, which lost 3 bases and 7 bases, there was a span of 13 bases. CDR1 is LGHNA and CDR2 is YSLEER in the germline V gene. The CDR3 length is 14 residues. The CDR3 region is CASSHGRGGQPQHF. CDR3 in DNA: TGCGCCAGCAGCCACGGCAGGGGTGGACAGCCCCAGCATTTT.

The chain joins TRBV27 to TRBJ2-1; TRBD2 is a possible D gene (5 bases). The germline V and J ends were trimmed by 3 bases and 7 bases, with 22 bases remaining between them. Germline V lookup: CDR1 MNHEY, CDR2 SMNVEV (reference sequence). The CDR3 runs to 17 residues. As DNA, the CDR3 is TGTGCCAGCAGTTTCCGAGCGGACCAACCTAAGAAGAATGAGCAGTTCTTC. It encodes CASSFRADQPKKNEQFF.

About this clone: Additional DNA sequences in this sample encode the identical CDR3. The V call is TRBV7-9, the J call TRBJ2-7; D ambiguous. From germline, CDR1 is SEHNR and CDR2 FQNEAQ (reference sequence). CDR3 length: 11 amino acids. V gave up 5 bases and J gave up 4 bases, with 6 bases separating them. In DNA form, the CDR3 reads TGTGCCAGCAGCGCATCTTACGAGCAGTACTTC. Encoded protein: CASSASYEQYF.

The V call is TRBV29-1, the J call TRBJ2-1; D unclear. Between the trimmed V and J ends, which lost 6 bases and 0 bases, there was a span of 12 bases. This CDR3 has 14 residues. The germline V gene encodes CDR1 SQVTM and CDR2 ANQGSEA. This CDR3 reads CSVGKRNSYNEQFF. CDR3 coding DNA: TGCAGCGTGGGAAAGCGCAACTCCTACAATGAGCAGTTCTTC.

This clone came up once. The CDR3: CASSAIDRSNEQFF. CDR3 in DNA: TGTGCCAGCAGCGCGATCGACAGGAGCAATGAGCAGTTCTTC. This chain uses TRBV5-4 with TRBJ2-1, with a possible D match to TRBD1 (6 bases). Germline V gives CDR1 SGHNT, CDR2 YYREEE (reference sequence). The V end was cut by 4 bases, the J end by 6 bases, with 14 bases between. The CDR3 runs 14 residues.

The rearrangement joins TRBV7-9 to TRBJ2-3, with 9 bases lining up with TRBD1. The germline V gene encodes CDR1 SEHNR and CDR2 FQNEAQ (reference sequence). The CDR3 consists of 15 residues. V lost 5 bases, J lost 4 bases, and 7 bases stayed unmatched. The CDR3 DNA reads TGTGCCAGCAGCCCACGGGACAGGGACGCAGATACGCAGTATTTT. Its protein product is CASSPRDRDADTQYF.

The genes are TRBV11-2 and TRBJ1-1; D perhaps matches TRBD1 (5 bases). With 4 bases removed from V and 7 bases from J, the gap between germline ends came to 16 bases. CDR3 length: 14 amino acids. Germline CDR1 SGHAT, CDR2 FQNNGV. In DNA, the CDR3 is TGTGCCAGCAGCTCTCGGGGCCCCGGGAGTGAAGCTTTCTTT. Translated, it gives CASSSRGPGSEAFF.

V gene TRBV30 combines with J gene TRBJ1-1; no clear D. CDR1 and CDR2 from the germline V gene are GTSNPN and SVGIG (reference sequence). With 4 bases removed from V and 4 bases from J, the gap between germline ends came to 13 bases. The CDR3 totals 13 residues. The CDR3: CAWTWEWGTEAFF. CDR3 DNA: TGTGCCTGGACCTGGGAGTGGGGCACTGAAGCTTTCTTT.

This clone was detected only once. V usage is TRBV12-5 and J usage is TRBJ2-5, with D uncertain. The CDR3 consists of 13 residues. Germline V gene sequence: CDR1 LGHNT, CDR2 FRNRAP. V gave up 7 bases and J gave up 5 bases, with 14 bases separating them. The CDR3: CASAVVPAETQYF. Written as DNA, the CDR3 is TGTGCTAGTGCGGTAGTGCCTGCGGAGACCCAGTACTTC.

The rearrangement uses TRBV10-1 and TRBJ2-3; 7 bases are shared with TRBD2. This CDR3 is 14 amino acids long. The V gene's germline CDR1 is WNHNN and CDR2 SYGVQD (reference sequence). Unmatched junction bases numbered 1, after V lost 4 bases and J lost 0 bases. CDR3 region: CASSAAGSTDTQYF. For the CDR3, the DNA is TGCGCCAGCAGTGCAGCGGGAAGCACAGATACGCAGTATTTT.

The rearrangement joins TRBV15 to TRBJ2-2; 10 bases agree with TRBD2. CDR3 length equals 14 residues. Per germline, CDR1 LNHNV and CDR2 YYDKDF (reference sequence). Trimming cost V 6 bases and J 5 bases; bases outside gene matches: 3. The CDR3 loop is CATSTSGNTGELFF. In nucleotides, the CDR3 is TGTGCCACCAGTACTAGCGGGAATACCGGGGAGCTGTTTTTT.